These 26 T cell receptor beta chains came from one sample sequenced in a study of OX40 agonist ivuxolimab in advanced cancers. Data came from immunoSEQ multiplex PCR; TCRdb stores just in-frame clones and leaves some out. The table shows roughly 62,000 clones, with 90% to 95% occurring only once. The specimen comprised CD4+ or CD8+ T cells sorted from blood, sampled in a trial of the OX40 agonist ivuxolimab. The source of these receptors is an adult with an advanced solid tumor such as melanoma, head and neck, liver or kidney cancer.

This rearrangement joins TRBV11-2 to TRBJ2-7; 11 nucleotides align to TRBD2. Germline V CDR1 and CDR2: SGHAT, FQNNGV. V lost 1 base and J lost 2; bases outside the gene matches: 1. This CDR3 has 15 amino acids. The CDR3 spells CASSLGLAGTYEQYF. In nucleotides, the CDR3 is TGTGCCAGCAGCTTAGGACTAGCGGGAACCTACGAGCAGTACTTC. Full variable domain (missing parts from reference TRBV11-2 and TRBJ2-7): EAGVAQSPRYKIIEKRQSVAFWCNPISGHATLYWYQQILGQGPKLLIQFQNNGVVDDSQLPKDRFSAERLKGVDSTLKIQPAKLEDSAVYLCASSLGLAGTYEQYFGPGTRLTVT.

The chain uses TRBV19 and TRBJ1-5; D is ambiguous. Between the trimmed V and J ends, which lost 0 bases and 0 bases, there was a span of 9 bases. The CDR3 loop spans 16 amino acids. Germline CDR1 and CDR2: LNHDA and SQIVND (reference sequence). The CDR3 DNA reads as TGTGCCAGTAGTATAGATCGAGGGAATAGCAATCAGCCCCAGCATTTT. Translated, it gives CASSIDRGNSNQPQHF.

This chain joins TRBV6-5 and TRBJ2-7, with a weak D call TRBD1 (6 bases). The CDR3 is 11 residues long. Trimming cost V 7 bases and J 3 bases, with 7 bases left between them. Germline-derived CDR1 and CDR2 are MNHEY and SVGAGI. CDR3 nucleotide sequence: TGTGCCAGCAAGGACAGCTACGAGCAGTACTTC. Its protein product is CASKDSYEQYF.

The V gene is TRBV7-9, the J gene TRBJ2-1, with 8 bases lining up with TRBD1. Germline assignment: CDR1 SEHNR and CDR2 FQNEAQ (reference sequence). CDR3 length: 16 residues. Trimming took 3 bases from V and 2 from J; bases not matched to a gene: 6. CDR3 DNA sequence: TGTGCCAGCAGCTTGACAGGGGCGCCTACCTACAATGAGCAGTTCTTC. This codes for CASSLTGAPTYNEQFF.

The chain uses TRBV5-6 and TRBJ2-7; the D gene is possibly TRBD2 (6 bases). V was shortened by 2 bases and J by 3 bases, with 12 bases between the two germline ends. This CDR3 comprises 14 residues. The germline V gene encodes CDR1 SGHDT and CDR2 YYEEEE. As DNA, the CDR3 is TGTGCCAGCAGCTTCGGGGGAAGGGACTACGAGCAGTACTTC. Translation: CASSFGGRDYEQYF.

The rearrangement joins TRBV28 to TRBJ2-7; weak D call: TRBD2 (7 bases). Germline V gene sequence: CDR1 MDHEN, CDR2 SYDVKM. The CDR3 sequence is 14 residues long. The germline V and J ends were trimmed by 6 bases and 2 bases, with 14 bases remaining between them. CDR3 sequence: CASSRGGGTYEQYF. The CDR3 region has the DNA TGTGCCAGCAGCCGGGGAGGGGGTACCTACGAGCAGTACTTC.

V gene TRBV7-6 combines with J gene TRBJ2-1; D not resolved. The length of the CDR3 is 12 residues. Germline V gene sequence: CDR1 SGHVS, CDR2 FNYEAQ. The V end was cut by 5 bases, the J end by 8 bases, with 10 bases between. The CDR3 sequence: CASSAPGHEQFF. For the CDR3, the DNA is TGTGCCAGCAGCGCCCCCGGCCATGAGCAGTTCTTC.

The chain recombines TRBV6-6 with TRBJ2-2; the D gene could be TRBD1 or TRBD2 (5 bases each). The CDR3 totals 13 residues. CDR1 and CDR2 (germline): MNHNY, SVGAGI (reference sequence). Trimming stripped 7 bases from V and 2 bases from J, with 8 bases between. The CDR3 bases are TGTGCCAGCAATCGGGGCAACACCGGGGAGCTGTTTTTT. It is translated as CASNRGNTGELFF.

This chain joins TRBV19 and TRBJ1-1; 9 bases agree with TRBD1. Germline CDR1 and CDR2: LNHDA and SQIVND (reference sequence). CDR3 length equals 13 residues. J was trimmed by 2 bases and V by 7 bases; bases with no gene match: 2. DNA of the CDR3: TGTGCCAGTAAACAGGGGGCCAACACTGAAGCTTTCTTT. Protein product: CASKQGANTEAFF.

The chain uses TRBV28 and TRBJ2-3; TRBD2 matches 14 bases. The V and J ends lost 3 bases and 3 bases, in that order; junction bases with no gene match: 5. The CDR3 is made up of 17 amino acids. Germline V gene data show CDR1 as MDHEN and CDR2 as SYDVKM. CDR3 amino acids: CASSFPGLAGATDTQYF. The CDR3 DNA reads TGTGCCAGCAGTTTTCCGGGACTAGCGGGAGCGACAGATACGCAGTATTTT.

The chain links TRBV19 to TRBJ2-7, with D perhaps TRBD1 (5 bases). The V end lost 1 base, the J end lost 0 bases, and 10 bases lay between the germline ends. This CDR3 has 15 residues. In germline, CDR1 is LNHDA, CDR2 SQIVND (reference sequence). The CDR3 bases are TGTGCCAGTAGTATAGTTTCGGACATCTCCTACGAGCAGTACTTC. Residues: CASSIVSDISYEQYF.

J is TRBJ2-1 and V is TRBV4-1; possible D gene TRBD1, 5 bases. V was pared by 0 bases and J by 6 bases, with 12 bases between. The CDR3 extends over 15 amino acids. Germline CDR1 reads MGHRA; CDR2 reads YSYEKL. This chain's CDR3 is CASSQDTGPGNEQFF. For the CDR3, the DNA is TGCGCCAGCAGCCAAGATACAGGCCCAGGCAATGAGCAGTTCTTC.

The chain combines TRBV6-6 with TRBJ1-1; D might be TRBD1 (5 bases). The CDR3 has 14 amino acids. Trimming took off 5 bases at V and 7 bases at J, with 17 bases between the two ends. From germline, CDR1 is MNHNY and CDR2 SVGAGI (reference sequence). In nucleotides, the CDR3 is TGTGCCAGCAGTCCAACAGGAGGACGAGATGAAGCTTTCTTT. It codes for CASSPTGGRDEAFF.

This chain uses TRBV4-1 with TRBJ2-1; the match to TRBD2 covers 8 bases. The V segment lost 4 bases and the J segment 6 bases; nucleotides outside the gene matches: 8. This CDR3 comprises 15 residues. Germline assignment: CDR1 MGHRA and CDR2 YSYEKL. CDR3 amino acids: CASSPRESGGNEQFF. Written as DNA, the CDR3 is TGCGCCAGCAGCCCCCGGGAGAGCGGGGGCAATGAGCAGTTCTTC.

The CDR3 here is CASRPSGSRGTDTQYF. CDR3 in DNA: TGTGCCAGCCGCCCTAGCGGGAGTAGAGGAACAGATACGCAGTATTTT. The gene calls are TRBV28 and TRBJ2-3; TRBD2 matches at 10 bases. The CDR3 spans 16 residues. V lost 8 bases, J lost 3 bases, and 11 bases stayed unmatched. The germline CDR1 and CDR2 sequences are MDHEN and SYDVKM.

The chain employs TRBV27 and TRBJ2-3; a weak D match, TRBD2 (6 bases). Germline CDR1 reads MNHEY; CDR2 reads SMNVEV (reference sequence). The length of the CDR3 is 16 residues. V lost 6 bases and J lost 5, with 21 bases in between. CDR3 DNA sequence: TGTGCCAGCAGATCAGTAGCGGCGGGCTGGGGAGATACGCAGTATTTT. It encodes CASRSVAAGWGDTQYF.

This clone is medium-sized (0.01 to 0.1%). J is TRBJ2-2 and V is TRBV9; the D gene is possibly TRBD1 (6 bases). Germline V gene sequence: CDR1 SGDLS, CDR2 YYNGEE. CDR3 size: 15 residues. V dropped 3 bases and J dropped 4 bases, with 13 bases sitting between them. The CDR3 DNA follows: TGTGCCAGCAGCGACTCGGGCAGGGGCACCGGGGAGCTGTTTTTT. It encodes CASSDSGRGTGELFF.

This clone was picked up one time. The chain combines TRBV29-1 with TRBJ2-2; D possibly corresponds to TRBD2 (5 bases). Germline V gene data show CDR1 as SQVTM and CDR2 as ANQGSEA. V gave up 2 bases and J gave up 6 bases, with 7 bases separating them. This CDR3 region has 12 residues. CDR3 region: CSVEIGAGELFF. The CDR3 DNA reads TGCAGCGTTGAAATCGGGGCCGGGGAGCTGTTTTTT.

The chain joins TRBV7-9 to TRBJ2-7; either TRBD1 or TRBD2 may fit D (5 bases each). Germline CDR1 SEHNR, CDR2 FQNEAQ (reference sequence). V was shortened by 8 bases and J by 6 bases, with 17 bases between the two germline ends. This CDR3 spans 13 amino acids. DNA of the CDR3: TGTGCCAGCCGGGCAGGGACGAGCTCCGAGCAGTACTTC. Amino acids: CASRAGTSSEQYF. The full variable domain, its missing parts supplied by reference TRBV7-9 and TRBJ2-7, is DTGVSQNPRHKITKRGQNVTFRCDPISEHNRLYWYRQTLGQGPEFLTYFQNEAQLEKSRLLSDRFSAERPKGSFSTLEIQRTEQGDSAMYLCASRAGTSSEQYFGPGTRLTVT.

CDR3 in amino acids: CASSLFRARGTKNIQYF. The CDR3 DNA reads TGTGCCAGCAGTTTATTTCGGGCCCGGGGGACCAAAAACATTCAGTACTTC. The gene calls are TRBV27 and TRBJ2-4; D perhaps matches TRBD2 (6 bases). The V gene lost 1 base and the J gene lost 2 bases, with 15 bases spanning the gap. This CDR3 region has 17 residues. Germline V CDR1 and CDR2: MNHEY, SMNVEV (reference sequence).

The chain carries TRBV15 and TRBJ2-3; TRBD2 matches at 11 bases. J lost 6 bases, V lost 3 bases, and 8 bases had no gene match. Per germline, CDR1 LNHNV and CDR2 YYDKDF (reference sequence). The CDR3 runs 16 residues. CDR3: CATSSRLAGMQDTQYF. Written as DNA, the CDR3 is TGTGCCACCAGCAGCAGACTAGCGGGGATGCAGGATACGCAGTATTTT.

This clone has a single count. This chain joins TRBV28 and TRBJ1-4; TRBD1 is a possible D gene (5 bases). The CDR3 has 13 amino acids. Germline assignment: CDR1 MDHEN and CDR2 SYDVKM. The V end lost 3 bases, the J end lost 12 bases, and 14 bases lay between the germline ends. The CDR3 nucleotides are TGTGCCAGCAGTTTCGAGGGATTAGGGGAACTGTTTTTT. Translated: CASSFEGLGELFF.

The V and J genes are TRBV4-3 and TRBJ2-2, with TRBD1 identical over 7 bases. V lost 0 bases and J lost 0; bases outside the gene matches: 7. Looked up from germline, CDR1 is LGHNA and CDR2 is YSLEER. The CDR3 contains 18 residues. Written as DNA, the CDR3 is TGCGCCAGCAGCCAAGATGCCGTCAGGGGGACGAACACCGGGGAGCTGTTTTTT. Residues: CASSQDAVRGTNTGELFF.

This chain joins TRBV27 and TRBJ2-7, with 11 bases that match TRBD2. CDR3 size: 15 residues. V shed 0 bases and J 5 bases; nucleotides not matched to a gene: 3. Germline CDR1 MNHEY, CDR2 SMNVEV (reference sequence). The CDR3 spells CASSLSTLAGDEQYF. CDR3 DNA: TGTGCCAGCAGTTTATCGACACTAGCGGGAGACGAGCAGTACTTC.

This sequence joins TRBV2 and TRBJ1-1; the D is unclear. The CDR3 covers 14 residues. V was trimmed by 8 bases and J by 2 bases, leaving 15 bases between them. Germline CDR1 and CDR2: SNHLY and FYNNEI. In DNA form, the CDR3 reads TGTGCCAGCTCCTGGTCCGGTTCCAACACTGAAGCTTTCTTT. Translating gives CASSWSGSNTEAFF.

The chain has TRBV25-1 and TRBJ2-2, with D possibly TRBD2 on 6 matching bases. Trimming pared 6 bases from V and 5 bases from J, leaving 16 bases between. The germline CDR1 and CDR2 sequences are MGHDK and SYGVNS. The CDR3 loop spans 15 amino acids. CDR3 DNA sequence: TGTGCCAGCAGGGGCGGGGTACGGGGGACCGGGGAGCTGTTTTTT. Translated, it gives CASRGGVRGTGELFF.